This TCR beta chain is drawn from a study of long-term antiretroviral therapy in people with HIV. Study conclusions and caveats: Controls showed broader CDR3 length ranges than did the HIV repertoires.

Trimming removed 5 bases at V and 4 bases at J, with 17 bases between. This CDR3 comprises 15 residues. CDR1 and CDR2 (germline): SEHNR, FQNEAQ (reference sequence). An immunoSEQ assay, version v3.0, was performed at survey level. The assay was immunoSEQ multiplex PCR, and TCRdb's table has in-frame clones only and misses some. Of about 36,000 clones listed, around 94% are singletons. As regards this clone: As yet, its antigen is unknown.

This sequence originates from a woman between 50 and 59 years old with HIV. The chain is built from TRBV7-9 and TRBJ1-2; tentatively, D is TRBD1 (6 bases). The sample consisted of unsorted PBMCs, taken 4.1 years after starting antiretroviral therapy. The CDR3 region has the DNA TGTGCCAGCAGCCCTAACAGGGTGACGGGCTATGGCTACACCTTC. This translates into CASSPNRVTGYGYTF.